This T cell receptor (beta chain) derives from a study of OX40 agonist ivuxolimab in advanced cancers. Study as a whole: Those treated in dose escalation had hepatocellular carcinoma, melanoma, renal cell cancer or head and neck cancer.

Germline V gene data show CDR1 as SGHTA and CDR2 as FQGTGA. V was trimmed by 4 bases and J by 8 bases, leaving 11 bases between them. The CDR3 runs 13 residues. Sequencing used immunoSEQ multiplex PCR; TCRdb keeps in-frame clones, though not all of them. The sample records 90,000 to 100,000 clones, more than 85% being singletons. This specimen was CD4+ or CD8+ T cells sorted from blood, taken in a trial of the OX40 agonist ivuxolimab. The sequence derives from an adult with an advanced solid tumor such as melanoma, head and neck, liver or kidney cancer. The chain is built from TRBV7-3 and TRBJ1-4; D possibly corresponds to TRBD1 (5 bases). CDR3 in amino acids: CASSSRGGEKLFF. The CDR3 bases are TGTGCCAGCAGCTCTAGGGGCGGGGAAAAACTGTTTTTT. Full variable domain (missing parts from reference TRBV7-3 and TRBJ1-4): GAGVSQTPSNKVTEKGKYVELRCDPISGHTALYWYRQSLGQGPEFLIYFQGTGAADDSGLPNDRFFAVRPEGSVSTLKIQRTERGDSAVYLCASSSRGGEKLFFGSGTQLSVL.